This T cell receptor beta chain was sequenced in a study of CD8+ T cells in alopecia areata. Germline V gene sequence: CDR1 SGHVS, CDR2 FQNEAQ. The V end lost 3 bases, the J end lost 7 bases, and 15 bases lay between the germline ends. CDR3 length equals 15 residues. Noted treatment: oral pan-JAK inhibitor, 5-10 mg twice daily. Cell sorting on a FACSAria was used to separate CD4+ and CD8+ T cells from the PBMCs. Sequencing templates came from extracted RNA that was reverse transcribed into cDNA. The assay was immunoSEQ multiplex PCR, and TCRdb's table has in-frame clones only and misses some. This sample has about 210,000 clones, with just over 65% found just once. This clone turned up a few times.

The starting material was CD4+ T cells sorted from blood, obtained at week 44, from a patient treated with tofacitinib. The source is a human donor with alopecia areata. This chain joins TRBV7-8 and TRBJ2-2; D gene uncertain. Here the CDR3 reads CASSLGLLESGELFF. CDR3 DNA: TGTGCCAGCAGCTTGGGCCTCTTAGAGAGCGGGGAGCTGTTTTTT.